Below are 30 T cell receptor beta chains sequenced from a single sample in a study of ipilimumab plus nivolumab after autologous stem cell transplantation. The data were produced by immunoSEQ multiplex PCR, yet TCRdb's version contains in-frame clones alone and is incomplete. The repertoire holds 15,000 to 20,000 clones, with 81% as singletons. This specimen consisted of PBMCs, obtained in a trial of ipilimumab plus nivolumab as post-transplant consolidation. These receptor sequences come from a male donor with diffuse large B-cell lymphoma.

CDR3 sequence: CASSLSPIGEQYF. CDR3 nucleotide sequence: TGTGCCAGCAGCTTATCCCCTATCGGCGAGCAGTACTTC. The rearrangement links TRBV7-8 to TRBJ2-7; no firm D call. The CDR3 runs to 13 residues. V was pared by 2 bases and J by 6 bases, with 11 bases between. Looked up from germline, CDR1 is SGHVS and CDR2 is FQNEAQ.

This chain connects TRBV15 to TRBJ2-7; D tentatively fits TRBD1 or TRBD2 (5 bases each). Trimming stripped 0 bases from V and 3 bases from J, with 18 bases between. The germline V gene has CDR1 LNHNV and CDR2 YYDKDF (reference sequence). This CDR3 is 17 amino acids long. The CDR3 here is CATSRDRGWGPRYEQYF. As DNA, the CDR3 is TGTGCCACCAGCAGAGATAGGGGTTGGGGACCCCGCTACGAGCAGTACTTC.

The genes are TRBV19 and TRBJ2-2; 8 positions match TRBD2. Germline V gene lookup returns CDR1 LNHDA and CDR2 SQIVND (reference sequence). Germline trimming cut 9 bases from V and 4 bases from J; bases unmatched to any gene: 4. CDR3 size: 13 residues. In nucleotides, the CDR3 is TGTGCCAGCCAGCGGGAGTTCACCGGGGAGCTGTTTTTT. Encoded protein: CASQREFTGELFF.

The genes are TRBV30 and TRBJ2-2; TRBD1 agrees at 9 bases. CDR1 and CDR2 from the germline V gene are GTSNPN and SVGIG (reference sequence). The CDR3 length is 15 residues. The trim removed 2 bases at V and 6 bases at J, leaving 7 bases unmatched. The CDR3 DNA reads as TGTGCCTGGAGTATTACCGGGACAGGGTCCGGGGAGCTGTTTTTT. This encodes CAWSITGTGSGELFF.

The rearrangement joins TRBV5-1 to TRBJ1-3; 10 nucleotides agree with TRBD1. Trimming at V came to 4 bases and at J to 4 bases, leaving 8 bases not matched to a gene. The CDR3 runs 16 residues. Germline CDR1 is SGHRS and CDR2 is YFSETQ. The CDR3 DNA reads as TGCGCCAGCAGCGCCCGGACAGGGGGAGCAGGAAACACCATATATTTT. The encoded protein is CASSARTGGAGNTIYF. Looking up the rest from reference TRBV5-1 and TRBJ1-3 gives the full variable domain: KAGVTQTPRYLIKTRGQQVTLSCSPISGHRSVSWYQQTPGQGLQFLFEYFSETQRNKGNFPGRFSGRQFSNSRSEMNVSTLELGDSALYLCASSARTGGAGNTIYFGEGSWLTVV.

This clone appeared once. The V and J genes are TRBV6-1 and TRBJ1-2; D remains unclear. This CDR3 contains 15 residues. Germline lookup yields CDR1 MNHNS and CDR2 SASEGT. Trimming shortened V by 1 base and J by 0 bases, and 9 bases separated the two germline ends. As DNA, the CDR3 is TGTGCCAGCAGTGAAGTAGAGACGTCTAACTATGGCTACACCTTC. Translating gives CASSEVETSNYGYTF.

The rearrangement uses TRBV27 and TRBJ2-3; D gene ambiguous. CDR1 MNHEY and CDR2 SMNVEV come from the germline V gene (reference sequence). With 5 bases removed from V and 0 bases from J, the gap between germline ends came to 15 bases. CDR3 length equals 16 residues. CDR3 loop: CASSGSSPPSTDTQYF. In DNA form, the CDR3 reads TGTGCCAGCAGTGGAAGTAGCCCCCCTAGCACAGATACGCAGTATTTT.

The chain employs TRBV7-2 and TRBJ2-2; D remains unclear. Germline CDR1 and CDR2: SGHTA and FQGNSA. V lost 5 bases to trimming and J lost 4 bases, with 14 bases between them. This CDR3 has 15 residues. CDR3: CASSHGPGGTGELFF. The CDR3 DNA reads as TGTGCCAGCAGCCATGGTCCTGGTGGCACCGGGGAGCTGTTTTTT.

This clone was observed once. Other DNA sequences in this specimen translate into the identical CDR3. The chain employs TRBV5-1 and TRBJ2-7; TRBD1 or TRBD2 may be the D gene (7 bases each). CDR3 length equals 16 residues. Looked up from germline, CDR1 is SGHRS and CDR2 is YFSETQ. The V end was cut by 0 bases, the J end by 0 bases, with 13 bases between. Here the CDR3 reads CASSLAGGTDSYEQYF. The DNA for the CDR3 is TGCGCCAGCAGCTTGGCCGGGGGGACAGACTCCTACGAGCAGTACTTC.

The chain uses TRBV7-2 and TRBJ2-2; D might be TRBD2 (6 bases). CDR1 is SGHTA, CDR2 FQGNSA, per germline. Trimming cost V 0 bases and J 3 bases, with 17 bases left between them. CDR3 length: 18 amino acids. CDR3 sequence reads: CASSLALWRGVDTGELFF. The CDR3 nucleotides are TGTGCCAGCAGCTTAGCGCTTTGGAGGGGTGTTGACACCGGGGAGCTGTTTTTT.

This rearrangement joins TRBV15 to TRBJ1-5; no clear D. V was clipped by 3 bases and J by 0 bases, with 18 bases between them. Germline V gene sequence: CDR1 LNHNV, CDR2 YYDKDF (reference sequence). The CDR3 loop spans 18 amino acids. CDR3 amino acids: CATSRSVDTKYSNQPQHF. The CDR3 nucleotides read TGTGCCACCAGCAGGTCAGTAGATACAAAGTATAGCAATCAGCCCCAGCATTTT.

This chain connects TRBV9 to TRBJ2-5, with TRBD2 matching over 10 bases. The CDR3 has 16 residues. Germline loops: CDR1 SGDLS, CDR2 YYNGEE. The CDR3 sequence is CASHGVKRGGLKTQYF. CDR3 in DNA: TGTGCGAGCCACGGAGTAAAGCGGGGGGGCTTGAAGACCCAGTACTTC. Supplemented by reference TRBV9 and TRBJ2-5, the full variable domain reads DSGVTQTPKHLITATGQRVTLRCSPRSGDLSVYWYQQSLDQGLQFLIQYYNGEERAKGNILERFSAQQFPDLHSELNLSSLELGDSALYFCASHGVKRGGLKTQYFGPGTRLLVL.

The chain recombines TRBV5-1 with TRBJ1-2; maybe TRBD1 (6 bases). This CDR3 comprises 17 residues. Trimming shortened V by 4 bases and J by 4 bases, and 23 bases separated the two germline ends. Germline CDR1 is SGHRS and CDR2 is YFSETQ. The CDR3 DNA reads as TGCGCCAGCAGCCCGACCCGGCAGGGACACCAGACCTATGGCTACACCTTC. This encodes CASSPTRQGHQTYGYTF.

V usage is TRBV7-3 and J usage is TRBJ2-3, with D perhaps TRBD2 (6 bases). Trimming left V 1 base short and J 6 bases short, with 11 bases between. This CDR3 is built from 14 residues. Germline CDR1 reads SGHTA; CDR2 reads FQGTGA. DNA of the CDR3: TGTGCCAGCAGCTTAATGTCCGGAGGGGATACGCAGTATTTT. This gives the protein CASSLMSGGDTQYF.

The rearrangement joins TRBV6-5 to TRBJ1-2; 8 positions agree with TRBD1. This CDR3 comprises 16 residues. Trimming took 0 bases from V and 8 from J; bases not matched to a gene: 11. Germline V gene sequence: CDR1 MNHEY, CDR2 SVGAGI. CDR3 nucleotide sequence: TGTGCCAGCAGTTACTCTCCCAGGGGGCGAGCGGGGGGCTACACCTTC. It translates to CASSYSPRGRAGGYTF.

The J gene is TRBJ2-3, the V gene TRBV30; TRBD2 might be the D (6 bases). CDR1 is GTSNPN, CDR2 SVGIG, per germline (reference sequence). The CDR3 contains 16 residues. V lost 0 bases and J 2 bases, leaving 15 bases between the germline ends. CDR3 in DNA: TGTGCCTGGAGTGTAGTGACGGGGGTATTCACAGATACGCAGTATTTT. It yields the protein CAWSVVTGVFTDTQYF. Variable domain in full (rest from reference TRBV30 and TRBJ2-3): SQTIHQWPATLVQPVGSPLSLECTVEGTSNPNLYWYRQAAGRGLQLLFYSVGIGQISSEVPQNLSASRPQDRQFILSSKKLLLSDSGFYLCAWSVVTGVFTDTQYFGPGTRLTVL.

The rearrangement joins TRBV21-1 to TRBJ2-6. TRBV21-1 is flagged as a pseudogene. This CDR3 contains 17 residues. The CDR3 loop reads CASSKPRPVSGANVLTF. The CDR3 nucleotides read TGTGCCAGCAGCAAACCACGACCGGTCTCTGGGGCCAACGTCCTGACTTTC.

V usage is TRBV19 and J usage is TRBJ1-2; D uncertain. Between the trimmed V and J ends, which lost 2 bases and 8 bases, there was a span of 9 bases. There are 12 residues in the CDR3. Germline-derived CDR1 and CDR2 are LNHDA and SQIVND (reference sequence). CDR3 region: CASSIIPGGYTF. Here the CDR3 DNA reads TGTGCCAGTAGTATAATCCCGGGGGGCTACACCTTC.

This chain uses TRBV12-5 with TRBJ2-1; 9 positions agree with TRBD1. Germline trimming cut 5 bases from V and 0 bases from J; bases unmatched to any gene: 5. The CDR3 runs to 16 residues. In germline, CDR1 is LGHNT, CDR2 FRNRAP. The CDR3 spells CASGTPTGGSYNEQFF. CDR3 DNA: TGTGCTAGTGGTACTCCGACAGGGGGCTCCTACAATGAGCAGTTCTTC.

The rearrangement uses TRBV4-1 and TRBJ2-7, with a possible D match to TRBD2 (7 bases). Germline V gives CDR1 MGHRA, CDR2 YSYEKL. V lost 5 bases, J lost 4 bases, and 21 bases lay in between. The CDR3 is 16 residues long. The CDR3 sequence is CASSSSGGGAGYEQYF. DNA for the CDR3: TGCGCCAGCAGCTCTTCAGGTGGGGGGGCGGGGTACGAGCAGTACTTC.

The CDR3 bases are TGTGCCAGCAGTGCCCTCGGGTTGGGCGGGGAGCTGTTTTTT. As protein: CASSALGLGGELFF. The genes are TRBV27 and TRBJ2-2; unclear D gene. CDR1 and CDR2 (germline): MNHEY, SMNVEV (reference sequence). This CDR3 has 14 amino acids. Deletions cut 5 bases from V and 7 bases from J, with 14 bases between.

V usage is TRBV5-1 and J usage is TRBJ1-1; D remains ambiguous. Deletions cut 1 base from V and 1 base from J, with 8 bases between. The CDR3 runs to 14 residues. Germline CDR1 reads SGHRS; CDR2 reads YFSETQ. CDR3: CASSLRSANTEAFF. In nucleotides, the CDR3 is TGCGCCAGCAGCTTGCGCTCAGCGAACACTGAAGCTTTCTTT.

V gene TRBV6-6 combines with J gene TRBJ1-1; D perhaps matches TRBD1 (5 bases). The CDR3 has 15 amino acids. CDR1 MNHNY and CDR2 SVGAGI come from the germline V gene (reference sequence). Trimming took off 0 bases at V and 6 bases at J, with 14 bases between the two ends. CDR3 loop: CASSYSSRGQAEAFF. The CDR3, as DNA: TGTGCCAGCAGTTACTCGTCCCGGGGCCAGGCTGAAGCTTTCTTT.

The CDR3 protein is CASSPRAESSYNEQFF. As DNA, the CDR3 is TGTGCCAGCTCACCGAGAGCGGAGAGCTCCTACAATGAGCAGTTCTTC. The chain carries TRBV18 and TRBJ2-1, with D perhaps matching TRBD2 (5 bases). The germline CDR1 and CDR2 sequences are KGHSH and LQKENI. CDR3 length: 16 residues. The V and J ends lost 3 bases and 0 bases respectively, with 12 bases between them.

The CDR3 DNA follows: TGTGCCAGCAGCTCGATCCTGTACGAGCAGTACTTC. Protein: CASSSILYEQYF. The chain recombines TRBV5-6 with TRBJ2-7; no reliable D call. The V gene lost 3 bases and the J gene lost 4 bases, with 8 bases spanning the gap. CDR3 size: 12 residues. Germline V lookup: CDR1 SGHDT, CDR2 YYEEEE.

This chain links TRBV19 with TRBJ2-5; 8 nucleotides align to TRBD1. This CDR3 contains 14 residues. V gave up 9 bases and J gave up 5 bases; unmatched junction bases: 11. CDR1 is LNHDA and CDR2 is SQIVND in the germline V gene (reference sequence). CDR3 sequence: CASHAGGRGETQYF. The CDR3 region has the DNA TGTGCCAGCCACGCAGGGGGCCGAGGTGAGACCCAGTACTTC. Full variable domain (remainder filled in from reference TRBV19 and TRBJ2-5): DGGITQSPKYLFRKEGQNVTLSCEQNLNHDAMYWYRQDPGQGLRLIYYSQIVNDFQKGDIAEGYSVSREKKESFPLTVTSAQKNPTAFYLCASHAGGRGETQYFGPGTRLLVL.

This chain uses TRBV6-5 with TRBJ1-3; possible D gene TRBD1, 5 bases. Germline V gene data show CDR1 as MNHEY and CDR2 as SVGAGI. The V end was cut by 7 bases, the J end by 2 bases, with 15 bases between. The length of the CDR3 is 15 residues. CDR3 nucleotide sequence: TGTGCCAGCACCCGAGCGGGGGAGGCTGGAAACACCATATATTTT. Its translation is CASTRAGEAGNTIYF.

V is TRBV5-6 and J is TRBJ2-7; D ambiguous. Deletions cut 3 bases from V and 5 bases from J, with 12 bases between. CDR3 length equals 13 residues. Per germline, CDR1 SGHDT and CDR2 YYEEEE. The CDR3 protein is CASSWGVRDEQYF. Written as DNA, the CDR3 is TGTGCCAGCAGCTGGGGTGTTCGCGACGAGCAGTACTTC.

This clone was found a few times. CDR3 in amino acids: CASSKVPRTRPPLHF. CDR3 in DNA: TGTGCCAGCAGCAAAGTTCCCCGAACCCGCCCACCCCTCCACTTT. V and J are TRBV21-1 and TRBJ1-6. TRBV21-1 is a listed pseudogene. The CDR3 is made up of 15 amino acids.

The CDR3 nucleotides read TGTGCCAGCAGCTTAGACAGGGGAGGAAACACCATATATTTT. Protein: CASSLDRGGNTIYF. V usage is TRBV11-2 and J usage is TRBJ1-3; D is possibly TRBD1 (6 bases). V lost 0 bases and J lost 4, with 7 bases in between. Germline CDR1 SGHAT, CDR2 FQNNGV. The CDR3 runs to 14 residues.